The 14 T cell receptor beta chains below all came from one sample that was sequenced in a study of blood T cell repertoires in COVID-19. Produced via immunoSEQ multiplex PCR; TCRdb's table is partial and in-frame only. Here the sample spans roughly 250,000 clones, approximately 92% being singletons. Sequenced: PBMCs or T cells enriched from blood (not recorded which). These receptors originate from a woman between 18 and 29 years old who had recovered from COVID-19.

V and J are TRBV6-5 and TRBJ1-2; 7 bases are shared with TRBD1. Looked up from germline, CDR1 is MNHEY and CDR2 is SVGAGI. This CDR3 is 15 amino acids long. V shed 5 bases, J shed 2 bases, and the junction held 8 bases outside the gene matches. The DNA for the CDR3 is TGTGCCAGCAGTAGATGGGGGACAGACAACTATGGCTACACCTTC. This sequence encodes CASSRWGTDNYGYTF.

The V and J genes are TRBV28 and TRBJ1-2; tentative D call: TRBD1 (5 bases). The germline V and J ends were trimmed by 6 bases and 8 bases, with 13 bases remaining between them. Germline CDR1 reads MDHEN; CDR2 reads SYDVKM. This CDR3 has 12 residues. Written as DNA, the CDR3 is TGTGCCAGCAGCCGGGGGACGGGCGGCTACACCTTC. It encodes CASSRGTGGYTF.

In DNA form, the CDR3 reads TGTGCCAGCAGCCAAGATTTATCGGGGACAGGGGGCTACACCTTC. As protein: CASSQDLSGTGGYTF. The chain combines TRBV3-1 (or the pseudogene TRBV3-2) with TRBJ1-2, with TRBD1 identical over 9 bases. V was clipped by 0 bases and J by 8 bases; unmatched bases: 7. The germline CDR1 and CDR2 sequences are LGHDT and YNNKEL (reference sequence). The CDR3 has 15 amino acids.

This sequence joins TRBV5-1 and TRBJ2-3, with a tentative D call TRBD2 (7 bases). The CDR3 runs to 14 residues. V was pared by 7 bases and J by 4 bases, with 16 bases between. From germline, CDR1 is SGHRS and CDR2 YFSETQ. The CDR3 is CASQRGGGADTQYF. CDR3 DNA sequence: TGCGCCAGCCAGCGGGGAGGGGGTGCAGATACGCAGTATTTT.

V usage is TRBV5-1 and J usage is TRBJ1-5; D is unresolved. With 0 bases removed from V and 0 bases from J, the gap between germline ends came to 4 bases. Per the germline V gene, CDR1 is SGHRS and CDR2 is YFSETQ. CDR3 length equals 14 residues. This CDR3 reads CASSLGGSNQPQHF. In DNA form, the CDR3 reads TGCGCCAGCAGCTTGGGAGGTAGCAATCAGCCCCAGCATTTT.

V gene TRBV7-9 combines with J gene TRBJ1-1, with TRBD1 matching 8 bases. The CDR3 runs to 15 residues. The germline gives CDR1 SEHNR, CDR2 FQNEAQ (reference sequence). The junction had 6 bases not matched to a gene; V was cut back by 5 bases and J by 1 base. CDR3 residues: CASSLGTGSNTEAFF. The CDR3 DNA reads TGTGCCAGCAGCCTAGGGACAGGATCGAACACTGAAGCTTTCTTT.

The J gene is TRBJ2-2, the V gene TRBV7-2, with D unresolved. V shed 3 bases and J shed 7 bases, with 3 bases lying between them. Germline loops: CDR1 SGHTA, CDR2 FQGNSA. The CDR3 has 11 residues. CDR3 loop: CASSFGGELFF. The CDR3 nucleotides are TGTGCCAGCAGCTTCGGCGGGGAGCTGTTTTTT.

The rearrangement uses TRBV19 and TRBJ1-1; D might be TRBD1 (5 bases). The CDR3 has 13 amino acids. Germline-derived CDR1 and CDR2 are LNHDA and SQIVND (reference sequence). V was shortened by 6 bases and J by 3 bases, with 11 bases between the two germline ends. The DNA for the CDR3 is TGTGCCAGTAGGTGGCCAGGGTACACTGAAGCTTTCTTT. Protein: CASRWPGYTEAFF.

The sample holds one count of this clone. CDR3 nucleotides: TGTGCCAGCAGTTTTTCGGGACTAGCGGGGGAGAAGACCCAGTACTTC. Translation: CASSFSGLAGEKTQYF. The rearrangement joins TRBV28 to TRBJ2-5, with 14 bases matching TRBD2. The length of the CDR3 is 16 residues. V trimming: 3 bases; J trimming: 6 bases; junction bases outside the gene matches: 6. Germline V CDR1 and CDR2: MDHEN, SYDVKM.

The gene calls are TRBV18 and TRBJ1-1, with 9 bases aligning to TRBD1. Germline V CDR1 and CDR2: KGHSH, LQKENI. V shed 6 bases and J 3 bases; nucleotides not matched to a gene: 11. The CDR3 is 16 residues long. The CDR3 DNA follows: TGTGCCAGCTCCCGGGACAGGGAAGTTGCGGACACTGAAGCTTTCTTT. This encodes CASSRDREVADTEAFF.

The chain has TRBV28 and TRBJ1-2, with a tentative D call TRBD1 (6 bases). V was clipped by 7 bases and J by 2 bases, with 14 bases between them. CDR3 length: 14 amino acids. Germline V CDR1 and CDR2: MDHEN, SYDVKM. The DNA of the CDR3 is TGTGCCAGCACCAAAGACAGGTACAACTATGGCTACACCTTC. Translation gives CASTKDRYNYGYTF.

The chain is built from TRBV14 and TRBJ2-1; tentative D call: TRBD1 (5 bases). Germline values: CDR1 SGHDN, CDR2 FVKESK. The V end was cut by 0 bases, the J end by 8 bases, with 8 bases between. CDR3 size: 13 residues. CDR3 loop: CASSQDPRDEQFF. Here the CDR3 DNA reads TGTGCCAGCAGCCAAGACCCCAGGGATGAGCAGTTCTTC. The full variable domain, with the rest looked up from reference TRBV14 and TRBJ2-1, is EAGVTQFPSHSVIEKGQTVTLRCDPISGHDNLYWYRRVMGKEIKFLLHFVKESKQDESGMPNNRFLAERTGGTYSTLKVQPAELEDSGVYFCASSQDPRDEQFFGPGTRLTVL.

This chain connects TRBV7-3 to TRBJ2-2; possible D gene TRBD1, 6 bases. CDR1 is SGHTA and CDR2 is FQGTGA in the germline V gene. The V and J ends lost 2 bases and 1 base respectively, with 11 bases between them. This CDR3 has 16 amino acids. CDR3 region: CASSLSQGRNTGELFF. CDR3 nucleotide sequence: TGTGCCAGCAGCTTATCCCAGGGGCGGAACACCGGGGAGCTGTTTTTT. The entire variable domain, with the rest obtained from reference TRBV7-3 and TRBJ2-2, is as follows: GAGVSQTPSNKVTEKGKYVELRCDPISGHTALYWYRQSLGQGPEFLIYFQGTGAADDSGLPNDRFFAVRPEGSVSTLKIQRTERGDSAVYLCASSLSQGRNTGELFFGEGSRLTVL.

The V and J genes are TRBV5-1 and TRBJ2-3; a possible D gene is TRBD2 (6 bases). V was pared by 4 bases and J by 1 base, with 16 bases between. This CDR3 region has 16 residues. Germline V gene data show CDR1 as SGHRS and CDR2 as YFSETQ. The CDR3 DNA reads as TGCGCCAGCAGCGGAGGGGCACTACGGGGCACAGATACGCAGTATTTT. It encodes CASSGGALRGTDTQYF. The complete variable domain, with remaining parts taken from reference TRBV5-1 and TRBJ2-3, reads KAGVTQTPRYLIKTRGQQVTLSCSPISGHRSVSWYQQTPGQGLQFLFEYFSETQRNKGNFPGRFSGRQFSNSRSEMNVSTLELGDSALYLCASSGGALRGTDTQYFGPGTRLTVL.